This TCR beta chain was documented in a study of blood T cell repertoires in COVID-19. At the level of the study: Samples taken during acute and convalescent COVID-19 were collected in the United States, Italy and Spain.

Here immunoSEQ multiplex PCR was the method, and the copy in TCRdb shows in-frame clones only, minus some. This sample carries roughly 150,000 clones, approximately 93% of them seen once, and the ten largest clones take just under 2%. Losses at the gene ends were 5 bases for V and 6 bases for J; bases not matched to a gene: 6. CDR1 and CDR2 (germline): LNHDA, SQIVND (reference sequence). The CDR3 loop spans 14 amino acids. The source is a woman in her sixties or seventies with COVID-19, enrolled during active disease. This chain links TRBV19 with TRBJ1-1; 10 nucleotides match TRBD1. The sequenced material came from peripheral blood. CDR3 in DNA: TGTGCCAGTAGTTGGACAGGGGGTTTGGCTGAAGCTTTCTTT. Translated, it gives CASSWTGGLAEAFF.